The 17 T cell receptor beta chains reported below all come from one sample, sequenced in a study of technical replicates of blood from four donors. Here immunoSEQ multiplex PCR was the method, and the copy in TCRdb shows in-frame clones only, minus some. The sample contains about 88,000 clones, about 93% of which appear only once. The sequenced sample was T cells isolated from PBMCs. The receptors here all came from a human donor in good health.

The J gene is TRBJ1-1, the V gene TRBV2; perhaps TRBD1 as D (5 bases). CDR3 length equals 16 residues. Germline V gene lookup returns CDR1 SNHLY and CDR2 FYNNEI. The V and J ends lost 8 bases and 5 bases respectively, with 24 bases between them. In DNA form, the CDR3 reads TGTGCCAGCTCCGAGTGGAGGGACCTAATTTGGACTGAAGCTTTCTTT. Translating gives CASSEWRDLIWTEAFF.

This clone has just one count. The chain links TRBV25-1 to TRBJ1-1; perhaps TRBD1 as D (6 bases). V was clipped by 4 bases and J by 4 bases, with 10 bases between them. Germline CDR1 and CDR2: MGHDK and SYGVNS. The CDR3 sequence is 13 residues long. The CDR3 sequence: CASSARGGTEAFF. In DNA form, the CDR3 reads TGTGCCAGCAGTGCAAGGGGGGGCACTGAAGCTTTCTTT.

This sequence joins TRBV5-6 and TRBJ1-6; D gene uncertain. Per germline, CDR1 SGHDT and CDR2 YYEEEE. Trimming pared 0 bases from V and 5 bases from J, leaving 6 bases between. The CDR3 extends over 14 amino acids. CDR3 in DNA: TGTGCCAGCAGCTTGGATGGCAATAATTCACCCCTCCACTTT. Translation: CASSLDGNNSPLHF. The full variable domain, its missing parts supplied by reference TRBV5-6 and TRBJ1-6, is DAGVTQSPTHLIKTRGQQVTLRCSPKSGHDTVSWYQQALGQGPQFIFQYYEEEERQRGNFPDRFSGHQFPNYSSELNVNALLLGDSALYLCASSLDGNNSPLHFGNGTRLTVT.

The chain joins TRBV19 to TRBJ2-7; 9 positions match TRBD1. V trimming: 10 bases; J trimming: 6 bases; junction bases outside the gene matches: 10. This CDR3 contains 13 residues. Germline CDR1 and CDR2: LNHDA and SQIVND (reference sequence). CDR3 DNA sequence: TGTGCCACCCAGGACAGGGGAGTAGGCGAGCAGTACTTC. It encodes CATQDRGVGEQYF.

The rearrangement links TRBV18 to TRBJ2-1, with a possible D match to TRBD2 (7 bases). This CDR3 is built from 21 residues. Deletions cut 0 bases from V and 6 bases from J, with 30 bases between. CDR1 is KGHSH, CDR2 LQKENI, per germline. For the CDR3, the DNA is TGTGCCAGCTCACCACCCCCCTGGACGGGATTAGTTGGCCGGGGGGCCAATGAGCAGTTCTTC. It translates to CASSPPPWTGLVGRGANEQFF.

J is TRBJ2-7 and V is TRBV4-1, with a tentative D call TRBD1 (5 bases). The V end lost 5 bases, the J end lost 3 bases, and 17 bases lay between the germline ends. The CDR3 has 15 residues. Germline-derived CDR1 and CDR2 are MGHRA and YSYEKL. The CDR3 DNA is TGCGCCAGCAGCACAAAGGGGCTATCCTTCTACGAGCAGTACTTC. This translates into CASSTKGLSFYEQYF.

For this clone: At one boundary the junction diverges from the germline segment, which might be a read error. The chain uses TRBV15 and TRBJ2-7, with 9 bases fitting TRBD2. There are 12 residues in the CDR3. The germline V gene has CDR1 LNHNV and CDR2 YYDKDF (reference sequence). In DNA form, the CDR3 reads TGTGCCACCAGCAGAGATATGCGGGAGGGCTTATTC. It specifies CATSRDMREGLF.

Here the CDR3 reads CAWSWGLSPLHF. The CDR3 DNA reads TGTGCCTGGAGTTGGGGGCTTTCACCCCTCCACTTT. The chain employs TRBV30 and TRBJ1-6, with D tentatively TRBD1 (6 bases). V was cut by 2 bases and J by 9 bases, with 8 bases left in between. CDR1 and CDR2 (germline): GTSNPN, SVGIG (reference sequence). The CDR3 sequence is 12 residues long.

V usage is TRBV11-3 and J usage is TRBJ2-1; the match to TRBD2 covers 9 bases. In germline, CDR1 is SGHNT, CDR2 YENEEA. The junction had 4 bases not matched to a gene; V was cut back by 5 bases and J by 8 bases. The CDR3 sequence is 13 residues long. CDR3 nucleotides: TGTGCCAGCAGCGAGCGGGGGGTGGATGAGCAGTTCTTC. Protein product: CASSERGVDEQFF.

CDR3 in amino acids: CASSPGTPLGEQFF. The CDR3, as DNA: TGTGCCAGCAGCCCCGGGACTCCCCTTGGTGAGCAGTTCTTC. The rearrangement uses TRBV7-7 and TRBJ2-1; D possibly corresponds to TRBD2 (6 bases). Trimming pared 5 bases from V and 9 bases from J, leaving 17 bases between. The CDR3 has 14 amino acids. CDR1 and CDR2 from the germline V gene are SSHAT and FNYEAQ (reference sequence).

The CDR3 region is CASSSGGRVVAEAFF. As DNA, the CDR3 is TGTGCCAGCAGTTCGGGGGGTAGGGTAGTCGCTGAAGCTTTCTTT. The chain has TRBV27 and TRBJ1-1; a possible D gene is TRBD1 (5 bases). The CDR3 has 15 residues. Per germline, CDR1 MNHEY and CDR2 SMNVEV (reference sequence). Trimming removed 4 bases from V and 6 bases from J, with 18 bases in between.

This clone showed up just once. V usage is TRBV5-1 and J usage is TRBJ2-3; no firm D call. V lost 0 bases to trimming and J lost 6 bases, with 8 bases between them. CDR3 length equals 13 residues. Germline loops: CDR1 SGHRS, CDR2 YFSETQ. The CDR3 DNA reads as TGCGCCAGCAGCTTGGAACTCGCGGATACGCAGTATTTT. As protein: CASSLELADTQYF.

The chain combines TRBV15 with TRBJ2-3; 7 nucleotides line up with TRBD2. Losses at the gene ends were 4 bases for V and 4 bases for J; bases not matched to a gene: 11. CDR3 length: 16 residues. Germline V gives CDR1 LNHNV, CDR2 YYDKDF (reference sequence). CDR3: CATSTEPGGMADTQYF. CDR3 DNA: TGTGCCACCAGCACAGAACCGGGAGGCATGGCAGATACGCAGTATTTT.

This clone has only one observation. This chain links TRBV7-3 with TRBJ2-1; D possibly corresponds to TRBD2 (6 bases). The V end lost 5 bases, the J end lost 9 bases, and 11 bases lay between the germline ends. The germline V gene encodes CDR1 SGHTA and CDR2 FQGTGA. CDR3 length: 12 residues. CDR3: CASSQPGGEQFF. For the CDR3, the DNA is TGTGCCAGCAGCCAACCCGGGGGTGAGCAGTTCTTC.

As DNA, the CDR3 is TGCGCCAGCAGTGAAATCAGGGATTATAGCAATCAGCCCCAGCATTTT. This codes for CASSEIRDYSNQPQHF. V is TRBV10-2 and J is TRBJ1-5, with D possibly TRBD1 on 5 matching bases. Germline lookup yields CDR1 WSHSY and CDR2 SAAADI. V was trimmed by 3 bases and J by 0 bases, leaving 12 bases between them. The CDR3 has 16 residues.

This chain connects TRBV28 to TRBJ2-1; D is ambiguous. Germline V gives CDR1 MDHEN, CDR2 SYDVKM. V was cut by 5 bases and J by 0 bases, with 8 bases left in between. This CDR3 region has 14 residues. The CDR3 loop reads CASSDISSYNEQFF. Written as DNA, the CDR3 is TGTGCCAGCAGTGACATTAGCTCCTACAATGAGCAGTTCTTC.

The chain links TRBV7-9 to TRBJ1-2, with unresolved D. The CDR3 is 13 residues long. Germline lookup yields CDR1 SEHNR and CDR2 FQNEAQ (reference sequence). V lost 1 base and J lost 4, with 7 bases in between. CDR3 loop: CASSLVPGYGYTF. The CDR3 DNA is TGTGCCAGCAGCTTAGTACCCGGCTATGGCTACACCTTC. The whole variable domain, remainder taken from reference TRBV7-9 and TRBJ1-2, is DTGVSQNPRHKITKRGQNVTFRCDPISEHNRLYWYRQTLGQGPEFLTYFQNEAQLEKSRLLSDRFSAERPKGSFSTLEIQRTEQGDSAMYLCASSLVPGYGYTFGSGTRLTVV.